The rows below give T cell receptor beta chains drawn from one sample of a study of OX40 agonist ivuxolimab in advanced cancers. The assay was immunoSEQ multiplex PCR, and TCRdb's table has in-frame clones only and misses some. This sample has some 73,000 clones, with around 89% found just once. The sample consisted of CD4+ or CD8+ T cells sorted from blood, taken in a trial of the OX40 agonist ivuxolimab. All receptors derive from an adult with an advanced solid tumor such as melanoma, head and neck, liver or kidney cancer. Each CDR3 is given with its conserved first and last residue. Clone size is stated in some rows and not others, as once, few, many or a class when expanded.

abundance,j_gene,v_gene,CDR3aa
-,TRBJ2-1,TRBV5-6,CASSLVASGTPYNEQFF
-,TRBJ2-1,TRBV19,CASRVTSGRKEQFF
-,TRBJ2-3,TRBV27,CASSLAGTDTQYF
once,TRBJ2-1,TRBV6-5,CASREDLRQFF
-,TRBJ2-3,TRBV27,CASSLIRTDTQYF
once,TRBJ1-5,TRBV7-2,CASSSGSSNQPQHF
once,TRBJ2-7,TRBV5-1,CASSSSPGEQYF
-,TRBJ1-3,TRBV2,CASSEAQGARGNTIYF
-,TRBJ2-7,TRBV6-1,CASSELPGTSYEQYF
-,TRBJ2-1,TRBV5-6,CASSSPLAGYNEQFF
-,TRBJ2-1,TRBV11-2,CASSLLAGAAYNEQFF
-,TRBJ2-3,TRBV27,CASSLGTEGGTSTDTQYF
-,TRBJ2-7,TRBV28,CASSVSGASYEQYF
once,TRBJ2-1,TRBV7-8,CASSSTDRYNEQFF
-,TRBJ1-6,TRBV9,CASSADRSDNSPLHF
once,TRBJ1-5,TRBV27,CASSDRGHGLQPQHF